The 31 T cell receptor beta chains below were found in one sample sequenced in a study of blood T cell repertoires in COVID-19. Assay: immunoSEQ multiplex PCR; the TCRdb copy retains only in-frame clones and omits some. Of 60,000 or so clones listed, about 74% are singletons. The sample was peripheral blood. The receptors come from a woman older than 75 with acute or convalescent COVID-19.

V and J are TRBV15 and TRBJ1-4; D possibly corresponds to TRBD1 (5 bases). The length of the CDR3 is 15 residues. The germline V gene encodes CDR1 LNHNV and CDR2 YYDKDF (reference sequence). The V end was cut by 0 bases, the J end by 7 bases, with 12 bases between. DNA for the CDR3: TGTGCCACCAGCAGAGATTTGATGCAGGGTGAAAAACTGTTTTTT. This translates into CATSRDLMQGEKLFF.

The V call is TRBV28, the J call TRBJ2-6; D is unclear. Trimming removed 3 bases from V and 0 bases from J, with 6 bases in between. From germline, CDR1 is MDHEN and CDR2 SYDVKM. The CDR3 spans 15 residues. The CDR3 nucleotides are TGTGCCAGCAGTTTGCGTTCCTCTGGGGCCAACGTCCTGACTTTC. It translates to CASSLRSSGANVLTF.

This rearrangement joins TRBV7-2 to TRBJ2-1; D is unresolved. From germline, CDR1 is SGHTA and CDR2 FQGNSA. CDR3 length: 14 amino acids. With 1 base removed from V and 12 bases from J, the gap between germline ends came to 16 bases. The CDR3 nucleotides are TGTGCCAGCAGCTTAGAAAGCACCGGGTCCTGGCAGTTCTTC. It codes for CASSLESTGSWQFF.

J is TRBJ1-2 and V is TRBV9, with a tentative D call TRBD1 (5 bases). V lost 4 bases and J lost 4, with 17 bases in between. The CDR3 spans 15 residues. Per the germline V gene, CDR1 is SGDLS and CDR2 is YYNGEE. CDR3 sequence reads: CASSPQYQGIYGYTF. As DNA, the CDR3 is TGTGCCAGCAGCCCCCAATATCAGGGAATCTATGGCTACACCTTC. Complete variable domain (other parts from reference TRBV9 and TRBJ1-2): DSGVTQTPKHLITATGQRVTLRCSPRSGDLSVYWYQQSLDQGLQFLIQYYNGEERAKGNILERFSAQQFPDLHSELNLSSLELGDSALYFCASSPQYQGIYGYTFGSGTRLTVV.

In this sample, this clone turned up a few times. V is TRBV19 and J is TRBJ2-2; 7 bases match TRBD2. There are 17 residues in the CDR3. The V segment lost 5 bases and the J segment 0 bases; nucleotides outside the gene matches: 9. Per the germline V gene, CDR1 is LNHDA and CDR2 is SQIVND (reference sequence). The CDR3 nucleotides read TGTGCCAGTAGTCCACGACTAGCCTTCGCGAACACCGGGGAGCTGTTTTTT. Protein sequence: CASSPRLAFANTGELFF.

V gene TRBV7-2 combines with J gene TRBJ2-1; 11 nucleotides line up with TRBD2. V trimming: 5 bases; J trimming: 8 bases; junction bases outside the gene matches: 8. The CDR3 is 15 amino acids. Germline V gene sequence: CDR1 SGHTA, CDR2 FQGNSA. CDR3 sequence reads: CASSLTSGSPDEQFF. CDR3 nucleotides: TGTGCCAGCAGCCTCACTAGCGGGAGTCCGGATGAGCAGTTCTTC.

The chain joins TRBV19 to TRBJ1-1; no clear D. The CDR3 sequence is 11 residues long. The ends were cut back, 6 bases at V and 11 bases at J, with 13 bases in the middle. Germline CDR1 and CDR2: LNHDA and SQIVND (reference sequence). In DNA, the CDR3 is TGTGCCAGTAGCCCCAGGACGGGGGCTTTCTTT. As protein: CASSPRTGAFF.

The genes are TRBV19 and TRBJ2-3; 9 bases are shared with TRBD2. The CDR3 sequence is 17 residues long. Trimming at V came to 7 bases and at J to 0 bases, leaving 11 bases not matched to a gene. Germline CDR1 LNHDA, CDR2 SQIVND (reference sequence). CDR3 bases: TGTGCCAGTAATTGGGGAGATAGCGGGAGTAGCACAGATACGCAGTATTTT. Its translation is CASNWGDSGSSTDTQYF.

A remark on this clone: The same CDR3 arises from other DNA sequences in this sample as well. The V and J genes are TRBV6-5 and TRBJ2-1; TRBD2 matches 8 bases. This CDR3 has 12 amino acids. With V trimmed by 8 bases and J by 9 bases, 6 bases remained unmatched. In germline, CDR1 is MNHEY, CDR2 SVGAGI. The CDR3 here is CASSQRGGEQFF. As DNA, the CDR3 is TGTGCCAGCTCCCAACGGGGGGGTGAGCAGTTCTTC.

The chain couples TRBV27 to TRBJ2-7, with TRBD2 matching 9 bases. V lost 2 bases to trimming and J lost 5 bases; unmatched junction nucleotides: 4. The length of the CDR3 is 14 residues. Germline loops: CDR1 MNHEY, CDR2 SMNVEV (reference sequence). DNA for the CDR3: TGTGCCAGCAGTTTAGTAGCGGGAGTCCACGAGCAGTACTTC. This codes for CASSLVAGVHEQYF.

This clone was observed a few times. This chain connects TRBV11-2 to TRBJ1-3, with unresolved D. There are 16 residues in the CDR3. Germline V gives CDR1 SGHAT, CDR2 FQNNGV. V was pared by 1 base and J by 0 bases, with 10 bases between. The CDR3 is CASSLVPPVSGNTIYF. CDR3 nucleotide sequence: TGTGCCAGCAGCTTAGTACCGCCAGTCTCTGGAAACACCATATATTTT. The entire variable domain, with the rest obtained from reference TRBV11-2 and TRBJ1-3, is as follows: EAGVAQSPRYKIIEKRQSVAFWCNPISGHATLYWYQQILGQGPKLLIQFQNNGVVDDSQLPKDRFSAERLKGVDSTLKIQPAKLEDSAVYLCASSLVPPVSGNTIYFGEGSWLTVV.

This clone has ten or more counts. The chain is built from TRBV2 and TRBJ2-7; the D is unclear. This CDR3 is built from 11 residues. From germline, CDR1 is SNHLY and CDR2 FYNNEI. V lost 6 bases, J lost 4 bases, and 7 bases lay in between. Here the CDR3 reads CASSAFYEQYF. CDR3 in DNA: TGTGCCAGCAGCGCGTTTTACGAGCAGTACTTC.

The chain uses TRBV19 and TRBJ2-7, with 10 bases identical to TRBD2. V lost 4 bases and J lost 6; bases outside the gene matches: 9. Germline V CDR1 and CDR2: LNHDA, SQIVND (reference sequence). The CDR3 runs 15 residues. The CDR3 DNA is TGTGCCAGTAGTACGGCTAGCGGGAGTTCGGGCGAGCAGTACTTC. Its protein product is CASSTASGSSGEQYF.

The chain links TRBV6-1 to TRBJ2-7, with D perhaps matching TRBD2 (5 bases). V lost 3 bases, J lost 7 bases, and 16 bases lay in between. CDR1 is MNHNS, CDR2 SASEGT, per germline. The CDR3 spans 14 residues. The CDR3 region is CASSEVLGGGEQYF. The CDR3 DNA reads TGTGCCAGCAGTGAGGTCCTGGGTGGAGGAGAGCAGTACTTC.

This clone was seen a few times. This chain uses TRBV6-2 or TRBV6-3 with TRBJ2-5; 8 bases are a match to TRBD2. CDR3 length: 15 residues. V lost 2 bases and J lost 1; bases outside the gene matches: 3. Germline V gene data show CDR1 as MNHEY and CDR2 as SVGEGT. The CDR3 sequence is CASSYRAGVQETQYF. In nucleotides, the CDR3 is TGTGCCAGCAGTTACCGAGCGGGGGTCCAAGAGACCCAGTACTTC.

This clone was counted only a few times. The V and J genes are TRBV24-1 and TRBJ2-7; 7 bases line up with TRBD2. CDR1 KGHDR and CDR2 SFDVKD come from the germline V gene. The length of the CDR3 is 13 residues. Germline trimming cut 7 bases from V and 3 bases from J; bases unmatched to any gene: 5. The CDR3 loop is CATSNSGGYEQYF. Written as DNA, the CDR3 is TGTGCCACCAGCAACTCGGGGGGCTACGAGCAGTACTTC.

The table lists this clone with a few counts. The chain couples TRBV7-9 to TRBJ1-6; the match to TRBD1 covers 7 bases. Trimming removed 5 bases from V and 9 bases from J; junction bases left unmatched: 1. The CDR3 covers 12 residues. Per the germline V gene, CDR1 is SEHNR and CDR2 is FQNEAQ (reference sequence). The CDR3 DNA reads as TGTGCCAGCAGCGCAGGGGGTTCACCCCTCCACTTT. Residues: CASSAGGSPLHF.

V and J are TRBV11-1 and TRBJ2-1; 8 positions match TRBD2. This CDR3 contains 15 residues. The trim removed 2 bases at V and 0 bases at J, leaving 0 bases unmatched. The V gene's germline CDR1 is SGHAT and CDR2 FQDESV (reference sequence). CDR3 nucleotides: TGTGCCAGCAGCTTAACTAGCGGCTCCTACAATGAGCAGTTCTTC. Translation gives CASSLTSGSYNEQFF.

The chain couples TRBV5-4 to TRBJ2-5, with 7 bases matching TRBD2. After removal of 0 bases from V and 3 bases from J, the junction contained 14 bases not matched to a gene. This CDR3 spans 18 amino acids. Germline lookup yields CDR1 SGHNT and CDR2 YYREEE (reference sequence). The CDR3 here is CASSLVTSVGAFEETQYF. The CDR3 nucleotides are TGTGCCAGCAGCTTGGTCACTAGCGTTGGGGCTTTCGAAGAGACCCAGTACTTC.

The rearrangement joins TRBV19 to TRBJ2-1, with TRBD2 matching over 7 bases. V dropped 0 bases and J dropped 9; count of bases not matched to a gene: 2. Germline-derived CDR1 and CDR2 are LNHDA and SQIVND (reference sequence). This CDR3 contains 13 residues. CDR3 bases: TGTGCCAGTAGTATAGAACTAGCGAGTGAGCAGTTCTTC. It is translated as CASSIELASEQFF.

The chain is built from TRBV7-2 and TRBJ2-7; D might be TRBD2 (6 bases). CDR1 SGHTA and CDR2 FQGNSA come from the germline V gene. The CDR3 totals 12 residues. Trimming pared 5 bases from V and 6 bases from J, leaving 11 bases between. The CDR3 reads CASSMRRGEQYF. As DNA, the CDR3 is TGTGCCAGCAGCATGCGGCGGGGCGAGCAGTACTTC.

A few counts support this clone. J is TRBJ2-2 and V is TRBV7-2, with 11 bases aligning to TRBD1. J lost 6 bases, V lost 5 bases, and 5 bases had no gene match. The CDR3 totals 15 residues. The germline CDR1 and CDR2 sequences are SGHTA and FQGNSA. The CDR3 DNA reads TGTGCCAGCAGCAGGGACAGGGGGATGGCCGGGGAGCTGTTTTTT. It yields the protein CASSRDRGMAGELFF.

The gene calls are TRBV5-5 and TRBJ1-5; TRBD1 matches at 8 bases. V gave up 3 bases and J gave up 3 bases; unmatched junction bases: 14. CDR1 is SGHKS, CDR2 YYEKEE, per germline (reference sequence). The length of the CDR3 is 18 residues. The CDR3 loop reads CASSSTLVQGALNQPQHF. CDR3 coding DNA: TGTGCCAGCAGCTCCACCCTTGTGCAGGGGGCCCTCAATCAGCCCCAGCATTTT.

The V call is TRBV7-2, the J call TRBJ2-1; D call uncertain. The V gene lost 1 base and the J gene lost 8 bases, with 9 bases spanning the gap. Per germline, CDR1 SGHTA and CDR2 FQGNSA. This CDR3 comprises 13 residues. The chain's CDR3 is CASSLGVEHEQFF. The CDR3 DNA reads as TGTGCCAGCAGCTTAGGAGTAGAGCATGAGCAGTTCTTC. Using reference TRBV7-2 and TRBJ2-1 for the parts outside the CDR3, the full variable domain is GAGVSQSPSNKVTEKGKDVELRCDPISGHTALYWYRQSLGQGLEFLIYFQGNSAPDKSGLPSDRFSAERTGGSVSTLTIQRTQQEDSAVYLCASSLGVEHEQFFGPGTRLTVL.

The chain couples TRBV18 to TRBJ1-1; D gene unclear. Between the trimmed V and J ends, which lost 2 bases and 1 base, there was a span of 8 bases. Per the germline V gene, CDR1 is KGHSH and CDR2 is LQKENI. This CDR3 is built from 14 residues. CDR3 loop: CASSPYTKNTEAFF. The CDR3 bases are TGTGCCAGCTCACCATACACAAAGAACACTGAAGCTTTCTTT. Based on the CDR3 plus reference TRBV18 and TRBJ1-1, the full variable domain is NAGVMQNPRHLVRRRGQEARLRCSPMKGHSHVYWYRQLPEEGLKFMVYLQKENIIDESGMPKERFSAEFPKEGPSILRIQQVVRGDSAAYFCASSPYTKNTEAFFGQGTRLTVV.

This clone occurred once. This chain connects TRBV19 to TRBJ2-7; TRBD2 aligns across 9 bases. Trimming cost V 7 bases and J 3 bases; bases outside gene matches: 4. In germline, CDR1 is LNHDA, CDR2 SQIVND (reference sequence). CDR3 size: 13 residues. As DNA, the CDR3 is TGTGCCAGTAAACCTAGCGGGAACTACGAGCAGTACTTC. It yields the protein CASKPSGNYEQYF.

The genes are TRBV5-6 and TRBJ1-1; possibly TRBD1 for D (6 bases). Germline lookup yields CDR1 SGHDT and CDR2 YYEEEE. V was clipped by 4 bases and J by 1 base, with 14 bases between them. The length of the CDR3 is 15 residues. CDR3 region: CASSPIAGANTEAFF. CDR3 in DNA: TGTGCCAGCAGCCCCATAGCAGGGGCGAACACTGAAGCTTTCTTT.

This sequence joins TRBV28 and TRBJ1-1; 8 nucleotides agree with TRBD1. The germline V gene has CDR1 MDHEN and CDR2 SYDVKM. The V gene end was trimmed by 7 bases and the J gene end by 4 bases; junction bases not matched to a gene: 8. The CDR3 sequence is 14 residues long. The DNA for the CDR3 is TGTGCCAGCAAACCGACAGGGGACGCCACTGAAGCTTTCTTT. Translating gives CASKPTGDATEAFF.

In nucleotides, the CDR3 is TGTGCCAGTAACCCGAGGGGACTAGCGAATAATGAGCAGTTCTTC. Amino acid sequence: CASNPRGLANNEQFF. The J gene is TRBJ2-1, the V gene TRBV19; 10 bases match TRBD2. With V trimmed by 7 bases and J by 7 bases, 10 bases remained unmatched. Germline CDR1 is LNHDA and CDR2 is SQIVND (reference sequence). The CDR3 sequence is 15 residues long.

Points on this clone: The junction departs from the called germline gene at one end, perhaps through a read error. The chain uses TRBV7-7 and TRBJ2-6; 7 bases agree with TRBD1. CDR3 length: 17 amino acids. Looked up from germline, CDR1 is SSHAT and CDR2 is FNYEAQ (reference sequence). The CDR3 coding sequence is TGTGCTAGCAGCCCTCTACCGACAGGGTCTGGGGCCAACGTCCTGACTTTC. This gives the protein CASSPLPTGSGANVLTF.

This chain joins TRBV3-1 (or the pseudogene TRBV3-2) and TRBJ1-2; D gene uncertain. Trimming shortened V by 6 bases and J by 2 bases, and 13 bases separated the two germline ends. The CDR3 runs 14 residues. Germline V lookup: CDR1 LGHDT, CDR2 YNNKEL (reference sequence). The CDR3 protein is CASSPGRVNYGYTF. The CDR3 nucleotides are TGTGCCAGCAGTCCCGGCCGGGTCAACTATGGCTACACCTTC.